Listed here are 24 T cell receptor beta chains from one sample, sequenced in a study of T cell responses to AZD1222 COVID-19 vaccine. Only in-frame clones appear in the TCRdb table, and some are missing; sequencing was by immunoSEQ multiplex PCR. Of about 120,000 clones listed, 75% to 90% were seen once; the top ten hold 2.4%. Sequenced here: peripheral blood, sampled on day 0 of AZD1222 vaccination. The receptors here all came from an adult in good health.

This chain connects TRBV5-1 to TRBJ2-1; D remains ambiguous. Germline assignment: CDR1 SGHRS and CDR2 YFSETQ. Trimming removed 4 bases from V and 2 bases from J, with 10 bases in between. This CDR3 has 14 amino acids. CDR3 in amino acids: CASSLRETYNEQFF. For the CDR3, the DNA is TGCGCCAGCAGCCTCCGTGAAACCTACAATGAGCAGTTCTTC.

CDR3 sequence (DNA): TGTGCCAGCAGTTTATCGACAGGGGGGTACGAGCAGTACTTC. Translating gives CASSLSTGGYEQYF. This chain joins TRBV27 and TRBJ2-7; 9 bases fit TRBD1. The CDR3 has 14 amino acids. Looked up from germline, CDR1 is MNHEY and CDR2 is SMNVEV (reference sequence). J lost 4 bases, V lost 0 bases, and 1 base had no gene match.

The rearrangement joins TRBV6-1 to TRBJ1-2; 7 bases are shared with TRBD1. Per germline, CDR1 MNHNS and CDR2 SASEGT. With V trimmed by 2 bases and J by 4 bases, 1 base remained unmatched. The CDR3 runs 13 residues. CDR3 nucleotides: TGTGCCAGCAGTGAAAGACAGGGCTATGGCTACACCTTC. Its protein product is CASSERQGYGYTF.

V gene TRBV3-1 (or the pseudogene TRBV3-2) combines with J gene TRBJ2-5, with TRBD1 as a possible D gene (7 bases). There are 14 residues in the CDR3. Germline-derived CDR1 and CDR2 are LGHDT and YNNKEL (reference sequence). V was clipped by 4 bases and J by 5 bases, with 14 bases between them. The chain's CDR3 is CASSPGGLWETQYF. In nucleotides, the CDR3 is TGTGCCAGCAGCCCAGGGGGACTGTGGGAGACCCAGTACTTC.

The gene calls are TRBV19 and TRBJ1-5; tentative D call: TRBD1 (6 bases). Deletions cut 1 base from V and 2 bases from J, with 6 bases between. The V gene's germline CDR1 is LNHDA and CDR2 SQIVND (reference sequence). The CDR3 is 14 amino acids. CDR3 loop: CASSIGQGNQPQHF. The CDR3 DNA reads as TGTGCCAGTAGTATAGGACAGGGCAATCAGCCCCAGCATTTT.

The genes are TRBV28 and TRBJ1-4; a possible D gene is TRBD1 (5 bases). Trimming removed 5 bases at V and 6 bases at J, with 19 bases between. The CDR3 totals 16 residues. Per germline, CDR1 MDHEN and CDR2 SYDVKM. The CDR3 nucleotides are TGTGCCAGCAGTCCCCCCGGTGAGAGAGGGGATGAAAAACTGTTTTTT. Its protein is CASSPPGERGDEKLFF. The full variable domain, completed using reference TRBV28 and TRBJ1-4, is DVKVTQSSRYLVKRTGEKVFLECVQDMDHENMFWYRQDPGLGLRLIYFSYDVKMKEKGDIPEGYSVSREKKERFSLILESASTNQTSMYLCASSPPGERGDEKLFFGSGTQLSVL.

The J gene is TRBJ2-7, the V gene TRBV4-1; D is undetermined. CDR3 size: 15 residues. Germline-derived CDR1 and CDR2 are MGHRA and YSYEKL. V dropped 0 bases and J dropped 3 bases, with 12 bases sitting between them. CDR3 region: CASSQDRNYGYEQYF. The CDR3, as DNA: TGCGCCAGCAGCCAAGATCGAAATTACGGCTACGAGCAGTACTTC.

The chain recombines TRBV28 with TRBJ1-2, with a possible D match to TRBD1 (5 bases). CDR3 length equals 12 residues. CDR1 MDHEN and CDR2 SYDVKM come from the germline V gene. Trimming left V 1 base short and J 13 bases short, with 13 bases between. The CDR3 here is CASSLSQGLVTF. In nucleotides, the CDR3 is TGTGCCAGCAGTTTATCTCAGGGATTGGTCACCTTC.

This clone appeared a few times. J is TRBJ2-6 and V is TRBV7-9, with TRBD1 as a possible D gene (6 bases). The CDR3 has 19 residues. The V gene's germline CDR1 is SEHNR and CDR2 FQNEAQ (reference sequence). Trimming stripped 1 base from V and 2 bases from J, with 18 bases between. CDR3: CASSLGRPTGSPGANVLTF. The CDR3 nucleotides are TGTGCCAGCAGCTTAGGACGTCCTACAGGGAGTCCTGGGGCCAACGTCCTGACTTTC. The full variable domain, in which reference TRBV7-9 and TRBJ2-6 provide the parts outside the CDR3, is DTGVSQNPRHKITKRGQNVTFRCDPISEHNRLYWYRQTLGQGPEFLTYFQNEAQLEKSRLLSDRFSAERPKGSFSTLEIQRTEQGDSAMYLCASSLGRPTGSPGANVLTFGAGSRLTVL.

A single count supports this clone. The chain links TRBV6-5 to TRBJ1-2; tentatively, D is TRBD1 (5 bases). Looked up from germline, CDR1 is MNHEY and CDR2 is SVGAGI. Trimming left V 6 bases short and J 2 bases short, with 10 bases between. The CDR3 is made up of 13 amino acids. CDR3 loop: CASRVDSNYGYTF. CDR3 nucleotides: TGTGCCAGCAGGGTCGACAGCAACTATGGCTACACCTTC.

The CDR3, as DNA: TGCGCCAGCAGCTGGTCGGGTGGAAGCACAGATACGCAGTATTTT. Its translation is CASSWSGGSTDTQYF. The J gene is TRBJ2-3, the V gene TRBV5-1; D ambiguous. CDR3 length: 15 amino acids. Per the germline V gene, CDR1 is SGHRS and CDR2 is YFSETQ. Trimming left V 3 bases short and J 0 bases short, with 11 bases between.

The chain combines TRBV5-1 with TRBJ2-2; no firm D call. The CDR3 is made up of 14 amino acids. CDR1 and CDR2 (germline): SGHRS, YFSETQ. V was trimmed by 0 bases and J by 2 bases, leaving 5 bases between them. The CDR3 loop is CASSLDPNTGELFF. The CDR3 region has the DNA TGCGCCAGCAGCTTGGACCCTAACACCGGGGAGCTGTTTTTT.

This chain uses TRBV9 with TRBJ1-2; D is possibly TRBD1 (6 bases). With 7 bases removed from V and 8 bases from J, the gap between germline ends came to 18 bases. The germline CDR1 and CDR2 sequences are SGDLS and YYNGEE. The CDR3 spans 13 residues. CDR3 DNA sequence: TGTGCCAGCGCCATAGGACGGGGGCAAGGCTACACCTTC. This sequence encodes CASAIGRGQGYTF.

This clone appeared a single time. The chain couples TRBV6-2 or TRBV6-3 to TRBJ2-7; D is perhaps TRBD2 (6 bases). Per the germline V gene, CDR1 is MNHEY and CDR2 is SVGEGT. This CDR3 contains 14 residues. V lost 2 bases, J lost 1 base, and 9 bases lay in between. CDR3 loop: CASSYGEVSYEQYF. Written as DNA, the CDR3 is TGTGCCAGCAGTTACGGGGAGGTGTCCTACGAGCAGTACTTC.

CDR3 sequence reads: CASSPSGAGPAARQFF. CDR3 DNA: TGTGCCAGCAGCCCATCGGGGGCAGGTCCCGCGGCACGGCAGTTCTTC. The J gene is TRBJ2-1, the V gene TRBV25-1; D may be TRBD1 or TRBD2 (6 bases each). V lost 6 bases, J lost 12 bases, and 27 bases lay in between. The CDR3 contains 16 residues. The germline CDR1 and CDR2 sequences are MGHDK and SYGVNS. The complete variable domain, with remaining parts taken from reference TRBV25-1 and TRBJ2-1, reads EADIYQTPRYLVIGTGKKITLECSQTMGHDKMYWYQQDPGMELHLIHYSYGVNSTEKGDLSSESTVSRIRTEHFPLTLESARPSHTSQYLCASSPSGAGPAARQFFGPGTRLTVL.

The V call is TRBV28, the J call TRBJ1-4; the match to TRBD1 covers 7 bases. The V segment lost 6 bases and the J segment 7 bases; nucleotides outside the gene matches: 11. CDR1 and CDR2 from the germline V gene are MDHEN and SYDVKM. The CDR3 is made up of 15 amino acids. Here the CDR3 reads CASSSGGTRSEKLFF. The CDR3 DNA reads as TGTGCCAGCAGCTCAGGGGGGACAAGGAGTGAAAAACTGTTTTTT.

The chain recombines TRBV2 with TRBJ1-5; TRBD1 matches 8 bases. The V and J ends lost 5 bases and 6 bases, in that order; junction bases with no gene match: 9. The CDR3 contains 15 residues. Germline CDR1 is SNHLY and CDR2 is FYNNEI. CDR3 coding DNA: TGTGCCAGCAGTCGACAGGGGACGTATCGTCAGCCCCAGCATTTT. Translated: CASSRQGTYRQPQHF.

CDR3 residues: CASSLRGGSQPQHF. Written as DNA, the CDR3 is TGTGCCAGCAGTCTTCGGGGGGGCAGTCAGCCCCAGCATTTT. The V call is TRBV2, the J call TRBJ1-5, with a weak D call TRBD1 (6 bases). Germline CDR1 SNHLY, CDR2 FYNNEI. The CDR3 covers 14 residues. With 5 bases removed from V and 6 bases from J, the gap between germline ends came to 14 bases.

The rearrangement joins TRBV28 to TRBJ2-7; D possibly corresponds to TRBD2 (5 bases). The CDR3 is 16 residues long. The ends were cut back, 6 bases at V and 5 bases at J, with 23 bases in the middle. Per germline, CDR1 MDHEN and CDR2 SYDVKM. The DNA for the CDR3 is TGTGCCAGCAGATCACGCCGGGGTGTCCTTGGGGACGAGCAGTACTTC. Translation gives CASRSRRGVLGDEQYF. The variable domain in full, completed from reference TRBV28 and TRBJ2-7, reads DVKVTQSSRYLVKRTGEKVFLECVQDMDHENMFWYRQDPGLGLRLIYFSYDVKMKEKGDIPEGYSVSREKKERFSLILESASTNQTSMYLCASRSRRGVLGDEQYFGPGTRLTVT.

This clone appeared once. The chain has TRBV6-4 and TRBJ1-1; D gene uncertain. The germline CDR1 and CDR2 sequences are MRHNA and SNTAGT. The CDR3 extends over 13 amino acids. The V gene lost 3 bases and the J gene lost 2 bases, with 7 bases spanning the gap. CDR3 sequence reads: CASSEHVNTEAFF. CDR3 DNA sequence: TGTGCCAGCAGTGAGCACGTTAACACTGAAGCTTTCTTT.

The rearrangement uses TRBV9 and TRBJ2-3, with D possibly TRBD2 on 5 matching bases. Germline V lookup: CDR1 SGDLS, CDR2 YYNGEE. V shed 0 bases and J shed 8 bases, with 13 bases lying between them. The CDR3 sequence is 14 residues long. CDR3: CASSVGGLESTQYF. The CDR3 nucleotides read TGTGCCAGCAGCGTAGGTGGACTCGAAAGTACGCAGTATTTT.

The chain couples TRBV2 to TRBJ2-5, with 14 bases matching TRBD2. This CDR3 spans 15 amino acids. V dropped 7 bases and J dropped 5; count of bases not matched to a gene: 6. Looked up from germline, CDR1 is SNHLY and CDR2 is FYNNEI. This chain's CDR3 is CASMTSGRAGETQYF. The CDR3, as DNA: TGTGCCAGCATGACTAGCGGGAGGGCCGGGGAGACCCAGTACTTC. The full variable domain, completed using reference TRBV2 and TRBJ2-5, is EPEVTQTPSHQVTQMGQEVILRCVPISNHLYFYWYRQILGQKVEFLVSFYNNEISEKSEIFDDQFSVERPDGSNFTLKIRSTKLEDSAMYFCASMTSGRAGETQYFGPGTRLLVL.

The chain joins TRBV18 to TRBJ1-1; TRBD1 is a possible D gene (5 bases). CDR1 is KGHSH and CDR2 is LQKENI in the germline V gene. V lost 1 base, J lost 6 bases, and 24 bases lay in between. The CDR3 totals 18 residues. The CDR3, as DNA: TGTGCCAGCTCACCACAGATAATTGGCCAGGGCGGGTTGGCTGAAGCTTTCTTT. Translating gives CASSPQIIGQGGLAEAFF.

The chain couples TRBV15 to TRBJ2-3; 10 bases agree with TRBD1. Germline V gives CDR1 LNHNV, CDR2 YYDKDF (reference sequence). The CDR3 has 16 amino acids. The V gene end was trimmed by 1 base and the J gene end by 3 bases; junction bases not matched to a gene: 4. The CDR3 region is CATSRGDRGGTDTQYF. In nucleotides, the CDR3 is TGTGCCACCAGCAGAGGGGACAGGGGAGGTACAGATACGCAGTATTTT.